This T cell receptor beta chain originates from a study of blood T cell repertoires in COVID-19. Turning to the study itself: The origin of the acute and convalescent COVID-19 samples was the United States, Italy and Spain. T cells, B-cell-depleted T cells, or PBMCs provided the cDNA or gDNA that served as material.

As originally analysed: It was from reference gene primer amplification that nucleated cell counts were estimated. Only in-frame clones appear in the TCRdb table, and some are missing; sequencing was by immunoSEQ multiplex PCR. D and trimming were read from the DNA, whereas the V and J calls and clone size are those reported in that table. The sample contains more than 100,000 clones, about nine tenths of which appear only once. The CDR3 has 16 residues. V lost 5 bases, J lost 0 bases, and 15 bases lay in between. Germline V CDR1 and CDR2: SEHNR, FQNEAQ (reference sequence). The receptor's source is a man between 35 and 55 years old with acute or convalescent COVID-19. The chain recombines TRBV7-9 with TRBJ2-3; D might be TRBD2 (6 bases). The material sequenced was peripheral blood. The CDR3 region is CASSPTAGSSTDTQYF. For the CDR3, the DNA is TGTGCCAGCAGCCCGACGGCGGGGAGTAGCACAGATACGCAGTATTTT.